This T cell receptor (beta chain) emerged from a study of T-cell reconstitution after alpha-beta-depleted transplantation in children. The CDR3 has 13 residues. After removal of 6 bases from V and 5 bases from J, the junction contained 3 bases not matched to a gene. This clonotype was observed a handful of times. Preparation of the TCRbeta library involved a method that used unique molecular identifiers. MiXCR was run by TCRdb on the PCR reads, yielding one entry per CDR3 protein. The sample holds 300,000 or so distinct CDR3 sequences; more than 8% are singletons and the top ten take 10%. The J gene is TRBJ2-2, the V gene TRBV12-3 or TRBV12-4, with 7 bases fitting TRBD1. This TCR derives from a human donor who donated a stem cell graft to a child with SCID. Sequencing used PBMCs from the stem cell graft donor, obtained from the stem cell graft. The CDR3 DNA sequence: TGTGCCAGCAGGCCGGGACAGACCGGGGAGCTGTTTTTT. This encodes CASRPGQTGELFF.